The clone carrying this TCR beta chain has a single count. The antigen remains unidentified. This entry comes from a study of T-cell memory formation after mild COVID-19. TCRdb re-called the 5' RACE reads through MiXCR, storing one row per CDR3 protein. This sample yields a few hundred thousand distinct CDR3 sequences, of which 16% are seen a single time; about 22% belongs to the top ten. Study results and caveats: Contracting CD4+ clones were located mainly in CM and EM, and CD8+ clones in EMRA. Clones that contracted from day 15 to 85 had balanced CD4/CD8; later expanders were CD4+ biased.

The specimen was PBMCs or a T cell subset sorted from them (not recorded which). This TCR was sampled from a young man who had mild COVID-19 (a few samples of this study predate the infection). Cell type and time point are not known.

CDR3 amino acids: CASSWKGWGTGELFF. The CDR3 DNA is TGTGCCAGCAGCTGGAAGGGGTGGGGCACCGGGGAGCTGTTTTTT. The gene calls are TRBV5-4 and TRBJ2-2, with D possibly being TRBD1 (5 bases). CDR1 is SGHNT, CDR2 YYREEE, per germline (reference sequence). The CDR3 is made up of 15 amino acids. V lost 3 bases, J lost 4 bases, and 13 bases lay in between.